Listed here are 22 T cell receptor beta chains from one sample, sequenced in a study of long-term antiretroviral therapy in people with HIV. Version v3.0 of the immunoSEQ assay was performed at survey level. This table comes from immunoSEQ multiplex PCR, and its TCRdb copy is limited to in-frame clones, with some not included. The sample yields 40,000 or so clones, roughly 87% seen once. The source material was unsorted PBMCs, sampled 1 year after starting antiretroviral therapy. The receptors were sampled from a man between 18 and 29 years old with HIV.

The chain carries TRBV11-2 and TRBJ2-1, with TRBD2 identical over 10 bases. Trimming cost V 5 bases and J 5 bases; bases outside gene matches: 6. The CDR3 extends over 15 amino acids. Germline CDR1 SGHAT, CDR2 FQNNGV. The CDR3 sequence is CASSPERGGNNEQFF. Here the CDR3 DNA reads TGTGCCAGCAGCCCAGAGCGGGGGGGAAACAATGAGCAGTTCTTC.

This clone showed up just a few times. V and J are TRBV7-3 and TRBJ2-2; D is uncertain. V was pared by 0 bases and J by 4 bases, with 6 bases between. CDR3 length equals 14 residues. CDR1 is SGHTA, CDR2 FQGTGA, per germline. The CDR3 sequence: CASSLTTVTGELFF. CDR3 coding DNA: TGTGCCAGCAGCTTAACGACGGTCACCGGGGAGCTGTTTTTT.

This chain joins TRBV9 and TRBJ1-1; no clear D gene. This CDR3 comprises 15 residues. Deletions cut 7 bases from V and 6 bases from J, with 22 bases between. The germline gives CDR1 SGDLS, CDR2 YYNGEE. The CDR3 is CASSIAIGGGSEAFF. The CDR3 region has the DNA TGTGCCAGCTCTATAGCGATAGGAGGAGGGTCTGAAGCTTTCTTT.

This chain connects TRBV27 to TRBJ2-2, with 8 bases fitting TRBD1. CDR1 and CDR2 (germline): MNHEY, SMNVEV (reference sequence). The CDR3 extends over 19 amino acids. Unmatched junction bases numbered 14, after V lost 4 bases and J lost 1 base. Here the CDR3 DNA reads TGTGCCAGCAGTTCTCGCCAAAGCTCCGGACAGGGGAACACCGGGGAGCTGTTTTTT. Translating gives CASSSRQSSGQGNTGELFF.

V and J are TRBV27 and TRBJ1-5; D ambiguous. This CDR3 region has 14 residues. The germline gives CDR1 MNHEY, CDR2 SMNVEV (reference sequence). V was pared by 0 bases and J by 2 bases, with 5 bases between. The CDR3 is CASSLSAGNQPQHF. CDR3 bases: TGTGCCAGCAGTTTATCGGCGGGCAATCAGCCCCAGCATTTT.

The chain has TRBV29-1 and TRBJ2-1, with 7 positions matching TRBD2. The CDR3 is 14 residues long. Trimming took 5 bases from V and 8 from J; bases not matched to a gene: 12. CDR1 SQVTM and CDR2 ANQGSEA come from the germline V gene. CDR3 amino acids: CSVWSAGDVDEQFF. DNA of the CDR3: TGCAGCGTTTGGTCGGCGGGGGATGTTGATGAGCAGTTCTTC.

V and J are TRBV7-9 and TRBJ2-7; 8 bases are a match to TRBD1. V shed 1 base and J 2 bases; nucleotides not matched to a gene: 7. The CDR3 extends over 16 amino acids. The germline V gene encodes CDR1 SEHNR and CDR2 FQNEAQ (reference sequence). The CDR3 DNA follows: TGTGCCAGCAGCTTAGGGACAGGGAGGAGGCCCTACGAGCAGTACTTC. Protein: CASSLGTGRRPYEQYF.

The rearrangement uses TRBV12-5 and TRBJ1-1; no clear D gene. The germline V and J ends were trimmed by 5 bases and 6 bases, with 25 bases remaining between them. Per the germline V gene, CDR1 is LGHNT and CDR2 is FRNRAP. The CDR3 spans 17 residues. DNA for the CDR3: TGTGCTAGTGGTCCATTGGGTCGGGAGAGAAGAAGATCTGAAGCTTTCTTT. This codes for CASGPLGRERRRSEAFF.

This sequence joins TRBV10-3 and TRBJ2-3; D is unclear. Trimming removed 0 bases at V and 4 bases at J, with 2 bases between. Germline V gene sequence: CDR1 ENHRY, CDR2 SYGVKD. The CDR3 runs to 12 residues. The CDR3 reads CAISESADTQYF. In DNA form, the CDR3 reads TGTGCCATCAGTGAGTCGGCAGATACGCAGTATTTT.

The CDR3 reads CASSLSGLAGGEQFF. CDR3 DNA: TGTGCCAGCAGTTTATCAGGACTAGCGGGAGGAGAGCAGTTCTTC. This chain joins TRBV27 and TRBJ2-1; 14 bases are shared with TRBD2. With V trimmed by 0 bases and J by 10 bases, 2 bases remained unmatched. The CDR3 length is 15 residues. Germline V gives CDR1 MNHEY, CDR2 SMNVEV (reference sequence).

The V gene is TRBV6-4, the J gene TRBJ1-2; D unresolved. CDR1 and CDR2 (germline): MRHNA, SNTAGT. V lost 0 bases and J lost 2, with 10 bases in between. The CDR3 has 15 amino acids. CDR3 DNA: TGTGCCAGCAGTGACTCCCGCAGGTCGAACTATGGCTACACCTTC. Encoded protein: CASSDSRRSNYGYTF.

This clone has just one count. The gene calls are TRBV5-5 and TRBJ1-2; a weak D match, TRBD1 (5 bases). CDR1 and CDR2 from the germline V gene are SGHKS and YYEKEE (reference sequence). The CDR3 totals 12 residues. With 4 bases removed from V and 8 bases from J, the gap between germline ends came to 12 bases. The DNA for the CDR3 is TGTGCCAGCAGCCGGGGGAGCGAAGGCTACACCTTC. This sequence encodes CASSRGSEGYTF. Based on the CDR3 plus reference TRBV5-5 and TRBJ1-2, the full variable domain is DAGVTQSPTHLIKTRGQQVTLRCSPISGHKSVSWYQQVLGQGPQFIFQYYEKEERGRGNFPDRFSARQFPNYSSELNVNALLLGDSALYLCASSRGSEGYTFGSGTRLTVV.

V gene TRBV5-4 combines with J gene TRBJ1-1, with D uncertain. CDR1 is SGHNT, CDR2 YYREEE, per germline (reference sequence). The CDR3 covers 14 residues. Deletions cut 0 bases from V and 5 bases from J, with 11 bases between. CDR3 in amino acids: CASSLDPRGTEAFF. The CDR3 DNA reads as TGTGCCAGCAGCTTGGACCCTCGGGGTACTGAAGCTTTCTTT.

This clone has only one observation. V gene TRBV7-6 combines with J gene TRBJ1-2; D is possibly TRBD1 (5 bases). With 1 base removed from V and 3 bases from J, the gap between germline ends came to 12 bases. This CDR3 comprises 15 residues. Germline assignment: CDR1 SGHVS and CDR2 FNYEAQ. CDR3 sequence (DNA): TGTGCCAGCAGCTTAGATGCGGGACTGTACTATGGCTACACCTTC. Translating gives CASSLDAGLYYGYTF.

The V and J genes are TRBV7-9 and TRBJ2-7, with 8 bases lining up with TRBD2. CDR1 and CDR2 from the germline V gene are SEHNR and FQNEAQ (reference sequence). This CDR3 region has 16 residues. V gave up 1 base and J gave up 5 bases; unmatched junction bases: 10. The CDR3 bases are TGTGCCAGCAGCTTAGGGGGGGGAGCGGGAGTCGACGAGCAGTACTTC. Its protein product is CASSLGGGAGVDEQYF.

CDR3 nucleotides: TGTGCCAGCAGCACCTCGACAGAAGCCGAGCAGTACTTC. Translation: CASSTSTEAEQYF. The V and J genes are TRBV13 and TRBJ2-7, with D possibly being TRBD1 (5 bases). Trimming took 5 bases from V and 6 from J, leaving 14 bases between them. Looked up from germline, CDR1 is PRHDT and CDR2 is FYEKMQ (reference sequence). The CDR3 extends over 13 amino acids.

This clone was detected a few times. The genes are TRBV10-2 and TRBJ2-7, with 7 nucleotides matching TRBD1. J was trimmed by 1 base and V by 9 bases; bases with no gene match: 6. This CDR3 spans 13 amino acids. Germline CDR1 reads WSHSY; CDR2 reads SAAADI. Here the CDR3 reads CASTGTESYEQYF. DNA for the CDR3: TGCGCCAGTACCGGGACAGAGTCCTACGAGCAGTACTTC.

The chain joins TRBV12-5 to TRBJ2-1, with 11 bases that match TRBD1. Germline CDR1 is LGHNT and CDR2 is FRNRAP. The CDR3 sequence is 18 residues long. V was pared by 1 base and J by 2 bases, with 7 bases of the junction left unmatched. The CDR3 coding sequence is TGTGCTAGTGGTTTGGGGGACAGGGGGAAAGCTCCCTACAATGAGCAGTTCTTC. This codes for CASGLGDRGKAPYNEQFF.

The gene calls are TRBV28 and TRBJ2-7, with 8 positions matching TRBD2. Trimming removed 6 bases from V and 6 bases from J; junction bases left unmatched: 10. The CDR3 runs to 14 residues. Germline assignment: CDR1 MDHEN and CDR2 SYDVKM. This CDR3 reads CASSVLAGGGEQYF. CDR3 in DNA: TGTGCCAGCAGCGTTCTCGCCGGGGGGGGCGAGCAGTACTTC.

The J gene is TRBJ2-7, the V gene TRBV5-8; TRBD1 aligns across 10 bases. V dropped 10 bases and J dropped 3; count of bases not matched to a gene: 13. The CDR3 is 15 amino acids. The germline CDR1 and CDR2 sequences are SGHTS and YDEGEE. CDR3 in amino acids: CAQPLRDRGVYEQYF. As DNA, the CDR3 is TGTGCCCAGCCTTTACGGGACAGGGGAGTCTACGAGCAGTACTTC.

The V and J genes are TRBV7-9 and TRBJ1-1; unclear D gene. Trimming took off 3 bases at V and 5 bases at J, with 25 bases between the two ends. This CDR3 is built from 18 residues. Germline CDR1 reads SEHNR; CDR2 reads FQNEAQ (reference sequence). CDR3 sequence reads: CASSFPRVLAKSGTEAFF. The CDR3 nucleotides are TGTGCCAGCAGCTTCCCCCGGGTGCTCGCCAAATCGGGGACTGAAGCTTTCTTT.

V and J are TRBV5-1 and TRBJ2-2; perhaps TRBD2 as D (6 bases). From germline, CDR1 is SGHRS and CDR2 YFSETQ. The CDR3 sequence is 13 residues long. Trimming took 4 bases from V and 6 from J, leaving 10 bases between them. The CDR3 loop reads CASSPGVPGELFF. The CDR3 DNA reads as TGCGCCAGCAGCCCGGGAGTTCCCGGGGAGCTGTTTTTT.